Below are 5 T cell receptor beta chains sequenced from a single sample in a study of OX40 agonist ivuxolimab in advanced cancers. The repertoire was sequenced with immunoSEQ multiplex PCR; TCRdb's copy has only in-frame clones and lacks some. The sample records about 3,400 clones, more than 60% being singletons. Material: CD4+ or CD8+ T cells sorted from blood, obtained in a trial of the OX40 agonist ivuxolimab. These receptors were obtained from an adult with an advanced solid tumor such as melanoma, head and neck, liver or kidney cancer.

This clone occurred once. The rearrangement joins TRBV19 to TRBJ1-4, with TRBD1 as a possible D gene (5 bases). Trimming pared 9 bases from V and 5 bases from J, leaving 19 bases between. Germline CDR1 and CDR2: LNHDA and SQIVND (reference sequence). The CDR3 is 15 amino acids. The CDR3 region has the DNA TGTGCCAGCAGCGCCTGGGCAGACAGAAATGAAAAACTGTTTTTT. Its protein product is CASSAWADRNEKLFF.

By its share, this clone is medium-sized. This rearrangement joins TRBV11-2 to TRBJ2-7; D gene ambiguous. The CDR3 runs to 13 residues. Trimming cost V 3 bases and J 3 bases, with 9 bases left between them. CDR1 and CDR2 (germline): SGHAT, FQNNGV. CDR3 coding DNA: TGTGCCAGCAGCTTTGGGTCCAACTACGAGCAGTACTTC. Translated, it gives CASSFGSNYEQYF.

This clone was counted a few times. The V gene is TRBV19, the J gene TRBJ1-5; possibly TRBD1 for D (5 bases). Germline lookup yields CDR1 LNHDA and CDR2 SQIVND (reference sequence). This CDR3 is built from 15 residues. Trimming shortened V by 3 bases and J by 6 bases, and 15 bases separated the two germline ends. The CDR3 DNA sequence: TGTGCCAGTAGTATCCCGGGGGGAGAGGTTCAGCCCCAGCATTTT. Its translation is CASSIPGGEVQPQHF.

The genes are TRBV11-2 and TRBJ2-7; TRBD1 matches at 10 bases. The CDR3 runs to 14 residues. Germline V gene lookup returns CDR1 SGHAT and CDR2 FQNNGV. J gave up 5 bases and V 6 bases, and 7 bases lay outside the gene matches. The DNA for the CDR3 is TGTGCCAGCAGGCCAGGGACAGGGGCTCACGAGCAGTACTTC. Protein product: CASRPGTGAHEQYF.

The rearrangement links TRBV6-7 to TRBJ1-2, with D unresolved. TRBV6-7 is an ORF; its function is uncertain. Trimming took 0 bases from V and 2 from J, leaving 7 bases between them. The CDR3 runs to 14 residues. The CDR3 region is CASSYSMDNYGYTF. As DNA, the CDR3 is TGTGCCAGCAGTTACTCGATGGACAACTATGGCTACACCTTC.